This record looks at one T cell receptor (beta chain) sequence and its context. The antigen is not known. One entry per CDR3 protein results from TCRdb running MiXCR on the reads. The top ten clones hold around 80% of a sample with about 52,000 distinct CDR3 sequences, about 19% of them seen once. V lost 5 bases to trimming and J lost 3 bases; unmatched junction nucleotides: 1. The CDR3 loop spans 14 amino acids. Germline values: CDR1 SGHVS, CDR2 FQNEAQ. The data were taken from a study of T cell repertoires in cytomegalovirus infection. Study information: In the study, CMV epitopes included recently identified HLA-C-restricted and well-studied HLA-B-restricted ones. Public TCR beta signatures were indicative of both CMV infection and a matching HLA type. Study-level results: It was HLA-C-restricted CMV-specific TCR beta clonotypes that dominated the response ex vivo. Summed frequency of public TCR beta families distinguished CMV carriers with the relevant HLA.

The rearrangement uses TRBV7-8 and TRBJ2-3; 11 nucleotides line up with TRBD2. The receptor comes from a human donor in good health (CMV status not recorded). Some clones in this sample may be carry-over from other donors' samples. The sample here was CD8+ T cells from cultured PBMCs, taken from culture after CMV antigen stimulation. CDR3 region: CASSRLAGTDTQYF. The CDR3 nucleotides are TGTGCCAGCAGCCGACTAGCGGGGACAGATACGCAGTATTTT.